This entry is about one T cell receptor beta chain. The data are from a study of blood T cell repertoires in COVID-19. Study context: Samples of COVID-19 (acute and convalescent) were obtained from the United States, Italy and Spain. PBMCs, B-cell-depleted T cells, or T cells were the source of the cDNA or gDNA that made up the material.

Sequenced by immunoSEQ multiplex PCR; TCRdb stores in-frame clones only, minus some. The repertoire consists of around 300,000 clones, with over 80% occurring once and the leading ten covering 5% to 6%. The age range of participants was 18 to 89 years, with residence in under 25 US areas. Cohort 3 donors were reported recovered after two negative PCRs, clearance, or symptom resolution. The ends were cut back, 3 bases at V and 2 bases at J, with 10 bases in the middle. The CDR3 contains 14 residues. Germline CDR1 and CDR2: MNHEY and SMNVEV (reference sequence). The specimen was PBMCs or T cells enriched from blood (not recorded which). This receptor was identified in a man aged 25-45 years who had recovered from COVID-19. The gene calls are TRBV27 and TRBJ2-5; D is perhaps TRBD1 (5 bases). This chain's CDR3 is CASSLGRFQETQYF. The CDR3 DNA sequence: TGTGCCAGCAGTTTGGGGCGGTTTCAAGAGACCCAGTACTTC.